Listed below are T cell receptor beta chains from one sample, sequenced in a study of T-cell reconstitution after alpha-beta-depleted transplantation in children. TCRdb re-called the PCR reads through MiXCR, storing one row per CDR3 protein. The data contain tens of thousands of distinct CDR3 sequences, about 6.3% of them singletons. The material was PBMCs, mostly from graft donor cells, obtained 180 days after TCRalphabeta/CD19-depleted stem cell transplant. The receptors shown here come from a male patient younger than 18 who had a stem cell transplant for acute myeloid leukemia, so the T cells may come from the graft donor. CDR3s include the opening cysteine and the closing phenylalanine or tryptophan. A D gene is named only where the DNA matches it firmly. Only some rows state a clone size, as once, few, many or a class for expanded clones.

.	TRBV5-4	many	TRBJ2-2	TGTGCCAGCAAGCTTCAGGGGAAGATGGGCGGGGAGCTGTTTTTT	CASKLQGKMGGELFF
.	TRBV6-5	many	TRBJ2-1	TGTGCCAGCAGTTACTTCAAACGCAGCAATGAGCAGTTCTTC	CASSYFKRSNEQFF
TRBD2	TRBV28	many	TRBJ2-1	TGTGCCAGCAGTTCCGGACTAGCGGGAGGATACAATGAGCAGTTCTTC	CASSSGLAGGYNEQFF
TRBD1	TRBV7-9	many	TRBJ1-1	TGTGCCAGCAGCTTAGGACAGGGGAACACTGAAGCTTTCTTT	CASSLGQGNTEAFF
.	TRBV7-3	many	TRBJ2-1	TGTGCCAGCAGCTATCAGCGGAGGGCGTTCTACAATGAGCAGTTCTTC	CASSYQRRAFYNEQFF
.	TRBV19	many	TRBJ2-2	TGTGCCAGTAGTATAGGGATGGCGTCCGGGGAGCTGTTTTTT	CASSIGMASGELFF
.	TRBV12-3/TRBV12-4	medium-sized	TRBJ1-2	TGTGCCAGCAGTTTAGGATTTTATGGCTACACCTTC	CASSLGFYGYTF
.	TRBV7-9	few	TRBJ2-1	TGTGCCAGCAGCCGGGCACCCCTCAATGAGCAGTTCTTC	CASSRAPLNEQFF
.	TRBV19	many	TRBJ2-1	TGTGCCAGTAGTATAGGTGTCCGCCAGAGGCAGTTCTTC	CASSIGVRQRQFF
.	TRBV12-3/TRBV12-4	many	TRBJ1-1	TGTGCCAGCACCTCGAGTGCAGGGGCAGCTTTCTTT	CASTSSAGAAFF
.	TRBV2	.	TRBJ2-1	TGTGCCAGCAGTGCGCATGAGCAGTTCTTC	CASSAHEQFF
TRBD2	TRBV11-2	many	TRBJ2-1	TGTGCCAGCAGCTGGGGACTAGCGGGAGCTCTCTACAATGAGCAGTTCTTC	CASSWGLAGALYNEQFF
TRBD2	TRBV20-1	many	TRBJ2-2	TGCAGTGCTTATAGCGGGAGAGCCGTCGGGGAGCTGTTTTTT	CSAYSGRAVGELFF
.	TRBV7-9	many	TRBJ1-1	TGTGCCAGCAGCTTACAAGGGCAGAACACTGAAGCTTTCTTT	CASSLQGQNTEAFF
TRBD2	TRBV20-1	many	TRBJ2-3	TGCAGTGCTAGAGGGACTAGCGGGGAGGCTAGCACAGATACGCAGTATTTT	CSARGTSGEASTDTQYF
TRBD1	TRBV2	many	TRBJ2-2	TGTGCCAGCAGTCTACTTTCAGGGGGCCCGAGGGCCGGGGAGCTGTTTTTT	CASSLLSGGPRAGELFF
.	TRBV4-1	few	TRBJ2-1	TGCGCCAGCAGCCAAGCGGTGGATGGGTTTGGGGAGCAGTTCTTC	CASSQAVDGFGEQFF
.	TRBV11-2	many	TRBJ2-3	TGTGCCAGCAGCTCGACTAGTTTATCAGATACGCAGTATTTT	CASSSTSLSDTQYF
.	TRBV7-3	many	TRBJ2-1	TGTGCCAGCAGCCGTAACCCCCAGGTCAATGAGCAGTTCTTC	CASSRNPQVNEQFF
TRBD1	TRBV29-1	many	TRBJ1-2	TGCAGCGTTGTCAAGCGGGACAGGGGGCAAGGAGGCTACACCTTC	CSVVKRDRGQGGYTF
TRBD1	TRBV29-1	many	TRBJ2-7	TGCAGCGCCGTATCCCCTGACAGGGCCGCTTACGAGCAGTACTTC	CSAVSPDRAAYEQYF
TRBD2	TRBV19	few	TRBJ2-1	TGTGCCAGTAGTATACAAATTAGCGGGAGGGCTCCGGGGAATGAGCAGTTCTTC	CASSIQISGRAPGNEQFF
.	TRBV7-9	many	TRBJ2-1	TGTGCCAGCAGCCCCTTGGGGAGGCCCAACTCCTACAATGAGCAGTTCTTC	CASSPLGRPNSYNEQFF
TRBD1	TRBV20-1	many	TRBJ1-5	TGCAGTGCTAGAGCAATCCCCGCCGGGGACAGGGGGCCTTCGGGGGGATATACCAATCAGCCCCAGCATTTT	CSARAIPAGDRGPSGGYTNQPQHF
.	TRBV6-5	few	TRBJ1-5	TGTGCCAGCAGTTACTTGGGATCTCGCGAGCCCCAGCATTTT	CASSYLGSREPQHF
TRBD1	TRBV19	.	TRBJ2-3	TGTGCCAGTCGAAGGGGACCGGGACAGGGGGTGATAGATACGCAGTATTTT	CASRRGPGQGVIDTQYF
TRBD2	TRBV20-1	many	TRBJ2-5	TGCAGTGCTACACGATCGGGACTAGCGGGAAGATTCCAAGAGACCCAGTACTTC	CSATRSGLAGRFQETQYF
.	TRBV6-5	many	TRBJ1-1	TGTGCCAGCAGCTTCCGGGGGGTCGAAGCTTTCTTT	CASSFRGVEAFF
TRBD2	TRBV5-1	many	TRBJ2-1	TGCGCCAGCAGCCTACTAGCGGGGTCATACAATGAGCAGTTCTTC	CASSLLAGSYNEQFF
TRBD2	TRBV5-1	many	TRBJ2-1	TGCGCCAGCAGAGACGCAAGCGGGATGGCTTACAATGAGCAGTTCTTC	CASRDASGMAYNEQFF
.	TRBV11-2	many	TRBJ2-1	TGTGCCAGCAGCCGAAACGCCGGGTATTGGAACAACAATGAGCAGTTCTTC	CASSRNAGYWNNNEQFF
TRBD1	TRBV12-3/TRBV12-4	medium-sized	TRBJ1-1	TGTGCCAGCAGTTTTATCACGACAGGGGTCACTGAAGCTTTCTTT	CASSFITTGVTEAFF
.	TRBV3-1	many	TRBJ2-7	TGTGCCAGCAGCCCGACTACGCCCTACGAGCAGTACTTC	CASSPTTPYEQYF
.	TRBV29-1	many	TRBJ1-1	TGCAGCGTTGTCGAGGGTTTAATGAACACTGAAGCTTTCTTT	CSVVEGLMNTEAFF
.	TRBV7-2	many	TRBJ2-2	TGTGCCAGCAGCTGGACCGGGGAGCTGTTTTTT	CASSWTGELFF
TRBD1	TRBV20-1	few	TRBJ1-5	TGCAGTGCTAGCCCGGGACAGGGGAATCAGCCCCAGCATTTT	CSASPGQGNQPQHF
TRBD1	TRBV20-1	.	TRBJ2-1	TGCAGTGCTCCGCCCCCCGGGACAGGGTCCTACAATGAGCAGTTCTTC	CSAPPPGTGSYNEQFF
.	TRBV11-2	medium-sized	TRBJ2-1	TGTGCCAGCAGCTTAATCCGCGACAATGAGCAGTTCTTC	CASSLIRDNEQFF
TRBD1	TRBV12-3/TRBV12-4	many	TRBJ1-2	TGTGCCAGCAGTCCCGATATTGCCTCGGGACAGGGTGGTATCTATGGCTACACCTTC	CASSPDIASGQGGIYGYTF
.	TRBV3-1	many	TRBJ2-1	TGTGCCAGCAGCCAAGATTCTCGTCCGGGGGCCTACAATGAGCAGTTCTTC	CASSQDSRPGAYNEQFF
TRBD2	TRBV5-6	.	TRBJ2-5	TGTGCCATGAGCCCCGGGCTAGCGGGAGATGAGACCCAGTACTTC	CAMSPGLAGDETQYF
.	TRBV20-1	many	TRBJ1-2	TGCAGTGCACCCCTGGGGGGGCAGGTGATTAACTATGGCTACACCTTC	CSAPLGGQVINYGYTF